This T cell receptor (beta chain) was sequenced for a study of cytomegalovirus exposure and HLA in healthy donors. Study-wide context: In an earlier analysis, around 120 million unique TCR beta sequences were found from 200 million or so T cells. Study results and caveats: One variant, a missense change in DCLRE1C, was linked in a later analysis to TCR beta V- and J-gene trimming. Sequencing likely produced, as an artifact, a cluster of highly shared sequence variants. Later on, an analysis showed TCR association rates differing by HLA locus, with DRB1 the most and HLA-C the fewest.

A word on this clone: Its antigen is not identified.

This CDR3 region has 15 residues. Germline V gene sequence: CDR1 MNHNS, CDR2 SASEGT. V dropped 5 bases and J dropped 6 bases, with 17 bases sitting between them. 60 Vbeta and 13 Jbeta primers were used in PCR. Produced via immunoSEQ multiplex PCR; TCRdb's table is partial and in-frame only. The sample's table shows 120,000 to 150,000 clones. V usage is TRBV6-1 and J usage is TRBJ1-5; D uncertain. The specimen was PBMCs. The TCR sequence derives from a woman in her forties or fifties in good health and CMV-seronegative. The CDR3 here is CASSPLTGVGQPQHF. The CDR3 DNA follows: TGTGCCAGCAGTCCTCTGACGGGAGTCGGTCAGCCCCAGCATTTT.